This T cell receptor beta chain comes out of a study of cytomegalovirus exposure and HLA in healthy donors. Study-level information: Samples from HLA-typed donors yielded 85 million to 95 million unique TCRs in an early data release.

Vbeta (60) and Jbeta (13) primers were used in the PCR. The table came from immunoSEQ multiplex PCR; TCRdb's copy has only in-frame clones and leaves some out. The table has 100,000 to 150,000 clones, roughly 78% seen once. The sequence was collected from a man younger than 40 in good health and CMV-seronegative. Sequencing used PBMCs.

CDR3 amino acids: CASSPPRGASYNSPLHF. The CDR3 DNA reads TGTGCCAGCAGTCCCCCTCGGGGGGCCTCCTATAATTCACCCCTCCACTTT. The V and J genes are TRBV6-7 and TRBJ1-6; a possible D gene is TRBD1 (6 bases). Being an ORF, TRBV6-7 has a function that is uncertain. With 5 bases removed from V and 0 bases from J, the gap between germline ends came to 14 bases. The CDR3 contains 17 residues.